The 26 T cell receptor beta chains below were found in one sample sequenced in a study of blood T cell repertoires in COVID-19. The assay was immunoSEQ multiplex PCR, and TCRdb's table has in-frame clones only and misses some. The data show some 360,000 clones, roughly 89% seen once. The sample taken for sequencing was peripheral blood. These receptors were obtained from a woman aged 55-70 years with COVID-19, enrolled during active disease.

V usage is TRBV4-1 and J usage is TRBJ1-3; maybe TRBD1 (5 bases). Deletions cut 0 bases from V and 2 bases from J, with 8 bases between. CDR1 and CDR2 (germline): MGHRA, YSYEKL. The CDR3 sequence is 15 residues long. The CDR3 DNA is TGCGCCAGCAGCCAAGATAAGGGGACTGGAAACACCATATATTTT. The encoded protein is CASSQDKGTGNTIYF.

The chain recombines TRBV7-6 with TRBJ2-7, with D possibly TRBD1 on 5 matching bases. Per the germline V gene, CDR1 is SGHVS and CDR2 is FNYEAQ. CDR3 size: 15 residues. Trimming removed 8 bases at V and 2 bases at J, with 19 bases between. The CDR3 region has the DNA TGTGCCAGCGCCGACCAGGGAACTTCGACCTACGAGCAGTACTTC. Translated: CASADQGTSTYEQYF.

The J gene is TRBJ2-2, the V gene TRBV7-9; possibly TRBD1 for D (5 bases). The ends were cut back, 11 bases at V and 5 bases at J, with 9 bases in the middle. The CDR3 covers 11 residues. CDR1 SEHNR and CDR2 FQNEAQ come from the germline V gene (reference sequence). The CDR3 loop is CAAHRTGELFF. The DNA of the CDR3 is TGTGCCGCTCACAGGACCGGGGAGCTGTTTTTT.

The chain couples TRBV30 to TRBJ1-5; no definite D call. Trimming stripped 0 bases from V and 9 bases from J, with 12 bases between. Germline V gene sequence: CDR1 GTSNPN, CDR2 SVGIG (reference sequence). The CDR3 is made up of 13 amino acids. The CDR3 protein is CAWSVREGRPQHF. In DNA form, the CDR3 reads TGTGCCTGGAGTGTACGGGAGGGTAGGCCCCAGCATTTT.

V gene TRBV7-2 combines with J gene TRBJ2-7, with TRBD2 matching 11 bases. J gave up 2 bases and V 0 bases, and 0 bases lay outside the gene matches. CDR3 length: 15 amino acids. Germline-derived CDR1 and CDR2 are SGHTA and FQGNSA. In DNA, the CDR3 is TGTGCCAGCAGCTTAGCGACTAGCGGGGCCTACGAGCAGTACTTC. Protein product: CASSLATSGAYEQYF.

This clone has only one observation. J is TRBJ2-7 and V is TRBV5-4; 8 positions match TRBD1. Unmatched junction bases numbered 8, after V lost 9 bases and J lost 6 bases. CDR1 is SGHNT, CDR2 YYREEE, per germline (reference sequence). The CDR3 loop spans 12 amino acids. The CDR3 spells CAIYDRGPEQYF. The DNA of the CDR3 is TGTGCCATTTACGACAGGGGTCCCGAGCAGTACTTC.

The genes are TRBV5-1 and TRBJ1-1; TRBD1 aligns across 7 bases. The CDR3 spans 16 residues. V was clipped by 1 base and J by 0 bases; unmatched bases: 6. CDR1 and CDR2 (germline): SGHRS, YFSETQ. The CDR3 spells CASSLPTGALNTEAFF. CDR3 DNA sequence: TGCGCCAGCAGCTTGCCCACAGGGGCCTTGAACACTGAAGCTTTCTTT. The entire variable domain, with the rest obtained from reference TRBV5-1 and TRBJ1-1, is as follows: KAGVTQTPRYLIKTRGQQVTLSCSPISGHRSVSWYQQTPGQGLQFLFEYFSETQRNKGNFPGRFSGRQFSNSRSEMNVSTLELGDSALYLCASSLPTGALNTEAFFGQGTRLTVV.

The chain recombines TRBV28 with TRBJ1-1; D is possibly TRBD1 (5 bases). Germline V gene sequence: CDR1 MDHEN, CDR2 SYDVKM. V shed 3 bases and J shed 5 bases, with 13 bases lying between them. The CDR3 extends over 14 amino acids. The CDR3 DNA is TGTGCCAGCAGTTTGAGCAGGGTCGAGACTGAAGCTTTCTTT. This translates into CASSLSRVETEAFF.

The chain combines TRBV24-1 with TRBJ2-5; tentatively, D is TRBD2 (6 bases). CDR1 and CDR2 from the germline V gene are KGHDR and SFDVKD. There are 17 residues in the CDR3. Deletions cut 3 bases from V and 5 bases from J, with 21 bases between. CDR3 DNA sequence: TGTGCCACCAGTGATCTGGGAGTTGGCGGGGTACAGGAGACCCAGTACTTC. Protein: CATSDLGVGGVQETQYF.

J is TRBJ1-6 and V is TRBV6-1; 7 nucleotides agree with TRBD1. The V gene end was trimmed by 3 bases and the J gene end by 9 bases; junction bases not matched to a gene: 11. This CDR3 spans 16 amino acids. Germline CDR1 MNHNS, CDR2 SASEGT. This CDR3 reads CASSDKTRDSFSPLHF. The CDR3 nucleotides read TGTGCCAGCAGTGATAAGACCCGGGACAGCTTTTCACCCCTCCACTTT.

This chain joins TRBV7-3 and TRBJ2-1; D possibly corresponds to TRBD2 (7 bases). Germline loops: CDR1 SGHTA, CDR2 FQGTGA. Between the trimmed V and J ends, which lost 5 bases and 7 bases, there was a span of 18 bases. This CDR3 contains 15 residues. Here the CDR3 DNA reads TGTGCCAGCAGCCCAGGAGGGGGGGCCAAGAATGAGCAGTTCTTC. It encodes CASSPGGGAKNEQFF.

The chain combines TRBV30 with TRBJ2-3; 8 bases map to TRBD2. Germline CDR1 GTSNPN, CDR2 SVGIG (reference sequence). After removal of 2 bases from V and 8 bases from J, the junction contained 15 bases not matched to a gene. The CDR3 runs 16 residues. CDR3 loop: CAWSPTSGGRGATQYF. CDR3 coding DNA: TGTGCCTGGAGTCCCACGAGCGGGGGACGGGGAGCTACGCAGTATTTT.

V gene TRBV11-2 combines with J gene TRBJ2-2, with D unresolved. The germline V gene has CDR1 SGHAT and CDR2 FQNNGV. This CDR3 has 14 residues. The V end lost 5 bases, the J end lost 0 bases, and 7 bases lay between the germline ends. As DNA, the CDR3 is TGTGCCAGCAGCCGCGCAACGAACACCGGGGAGCTGTTTTTT. Its protein is CASSRATNTGELFF.

This clone was recorded a few times. The chain carries TRBV5-1 and TRBJ1-6, with 9 bases identical to TRBD1. This CDR3 spans 15 amino acids. V shed 5 bases and J 7 bases; nucleotides not matched to a gene: 7. Germline CDR1 reads SGHRS; CDR2 reads YFSETQ. The CDR3 coding sequence is TGCGCCAGCAGTTTAGAGGGACAGGGAAATTCACCCCTCCACTTT. This encodes CASSLEGQGNSPLHF. The whole variable domain, filled in from reference TRBV5-1 and TRBJ1-6, reads KAGVTQTPRYLIKTRGQQVTLSCSPISGHRSVSWYQQTPGQGLQFLFEYFSETQRNKGNFPGRFSGRQFSNSRSEMNVSTLELGDSALYLCASSLEGQGNSPLHFGNGTRLTVT.

The rearrangement links TRBV4-1 to TRBJ2-3; D possibly corresponds to TRBD1 (5 bases). Trimming cost V 0 bases and J 4 bases, with 11 bases left between them. The CDR3 sequence is 15 residues long. Germline V gives CDR1 MGHRA, CDR2 YSYEKL. The CDR3 nucleotides are TGCGCCAGCAGCCAAGATGGCAGGGAAGCAGATACGCAGTATTTT. Residues: CASSQDGREADTQYF.

The V gene is TRBV5-4, the J gene TRBJ1-6; no firm D call. Between the trimmed V and J ends, which lost 0 bases and 7 bases, there was a span of 14 bases. CDR3 length equals 16 residues. Germline assignment: CDR1 SGHNT and CDR2 YYREEE (reference sequence). The CDR3 spells CASSLVAAFGNSPLHF. The CDR3, as DNA: TGTGCCAGCAGCTTGGTCGCGGCGTTTGGGAATTCACCCCTCCACTTT.

The chain recombines TRBV18 with TRBJ2-2; 7 bases line up with TRBD2. This CDR3 comprises 15 residues. Germline V lookup: CDR1 KGHSH, CDR2 LQKENI. Trimming took 8 bases from V and 0 from J; bases not matched to a gene: 6. CDR3 DNA: TGTGCCAGCGCTGGACTAGTCGCGAACACCGGGGAGCTGTTTTTT. Protein sequence: CASAGLVANTGELFF.

The CDR3 DNA reads as TGTGCCAGCACCTCTGGAGGGGAGAAAGGAAACACCATATATTTT. It is translated as CASTSGGEKGNTIYF. The V gene is TRBV28, the J gene TRBJ1-3; D possibly corresponds to TRBD1 (5 bases). The germline CDR1 and CDR2 sequences are MDHEN and SYDVKM. The CDR3 length is 15 residues. V lost 7 bases and J lost 4, with 17 bases in between.

The rearrangement links TRBV6-6 to TRBJ2-7; TRBD1 matches 8 bases. V trimming: 0 bases; J trimming: 1 base; junction bases outside the gene matches: 5. Germline-derived CDR1 and CDR2 are MNHNY and SVGAGI (reference sequence). The CDR3 has 16 amino acids. CDR3 loop: CASSYSRQGRSYEQYF. CDR3 DNA: TGTGCCAGCAGTTACTCGCGACAGGGGAGATCCTACGAGCAGTACTTC.

The chain employs TRBV2 and TRBJ1-6; D may be TRBD1 (5 bases). V shed 0 bases and J shed 6 bases, with 12 bases lying between them. This CDR3 is built from 16 residues. Germline CDR1 reads SNHLY; CDR2 reads FYNNEI. The CDR3 nucleotides read TGTGCCAGCAGTGAAGCGCGAGGAGGGGTTAATTCACCCCTCCACTTT. It yields the protein CASSEARGGVNSPLHF.

The chain employs TRBV10-3 and TRBJ2-3; D remains ambiguous. The V gene's germline CDR1 is ENHRY and CDR2 SYGVKD. The CDR3 totals 14 residues. Trimming removed 3 bases at V and 2 bases at J, with 9 bases between. CDR3 nucleotides: TGTGCCATCAGTGACGTCGGTGACACAGATACGCAGTATTTT. Protein sequence: CAISDVGDTDTQYF.

The chain employs TRBV21-1 and TRBJ1-2; no DNA check was done on the table's D call, TRBD1. TRBV21-1 is a listed pseudogene. CDR3 length equals 15 residues. CDR3 in amino acids: CASSKSYRVDYGYTF. The CDR3 coding sequence is TGTGCCAGCAGCAAATCCTACAGGGTGGACTATGGCTACACCTTC.

The DNA of the CDR3 is TGCAGTGCTAGTTTTGGGGGGGGAGGAACTAGCTATGGCTACACCTTC. Translating it yields CSASFGGGGTSYGYTF. The chain joins TRBV20-1 to TRBJ1-2; tentative D call: TRBD1 (5 bases). The CDR3 contains 16 residues. Germline lookup yields CDR1 DFQATT and CDR2 SNEGSKA (reference sequence). V shed 3 bases and J shed 4 bases, with 21 bases lying between them.

V usage is TRBV19 and J usage is TRBJ1-1, with TRBD1 as a possible D gene (5 bases). Trimming shortened V by 6 bases and J by 4 bases, and 15 bases separated the two germline ends. This CDR3 has 14 residues. Germline V CDR1 and CDR2: LNHDA, SQIVND (reference sequence). The CDR3 reads CASSPLRGGTEAFF. DNA for the CDR3: TGTGCCAGTAGCCCCCTTCGGGGGGGCACTGAAGCTTTCTTT.

The genes are TRBV5-1 and TRBJ2-6; D gene uncertain. V lost 0 bases and J lost 1, with 11 bases in between. The CDR3 covers 17 residues. Germline V gene data show CDR1 as SGHRS and CDR2 as YFSETQ. As DNA, the CDR3 is TGCGCCAGCAGCTTGGCTAGTGATGGATCTGGGGCCAACGTCCTGACTTTC. Translation: CASSLASDGSGANVLTF.

The J gene is TRBJ1-5, the V gene TRBV7-8, with TRBD1 as a possible D gene (5 bases). Between the trimmed V and J ends, which lost 3 bases and 5 bases, there was a span of 8 bases. Germline V CDR1 and CDR2: SGHVS, FQNEAQ. This CDR3 has 13 residues. The CDR3 reads CASSFQGYQPQHF. The CDR3 DNA is TGTGCCAGCAGCTTTCAGGGCTATCAGCCCCAGCATTTT.